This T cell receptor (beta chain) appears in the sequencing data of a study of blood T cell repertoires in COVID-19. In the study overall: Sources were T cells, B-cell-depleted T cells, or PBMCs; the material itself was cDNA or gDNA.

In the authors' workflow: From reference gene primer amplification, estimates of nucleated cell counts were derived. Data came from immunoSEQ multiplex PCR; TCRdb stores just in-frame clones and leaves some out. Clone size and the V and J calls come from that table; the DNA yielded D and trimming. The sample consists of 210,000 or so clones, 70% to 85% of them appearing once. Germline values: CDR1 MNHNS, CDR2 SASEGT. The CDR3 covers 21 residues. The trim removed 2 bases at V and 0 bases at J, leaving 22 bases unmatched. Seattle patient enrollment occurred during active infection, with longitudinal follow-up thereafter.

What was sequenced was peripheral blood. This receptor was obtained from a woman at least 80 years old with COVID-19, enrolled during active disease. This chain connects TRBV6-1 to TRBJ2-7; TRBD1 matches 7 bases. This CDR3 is CASSERLQMWVTGDSSYEQYF. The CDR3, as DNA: TGTGCCAGCAGTGAAAGGCTTCAAATGTGGGTTACAGGGGACAGCTCCTACGAGCAGTACTTC.